This TCR beta chain emerged from a study of blood T cell repertoires in COVID-19. Study information: Sources were T cells, B-cell-depleted T cells, or PBMCs; the material itself was cDNA or gDNA.

The study assigned cohorts using participant-reported clinical history. Among Cohort 3 donors, those recovered had two negative PCRs, clearance, or symptom resolution. The CDR3 has 14 amino acids. CDR1 SNHLY and CDR2 FYNNEI come from the germline V gene. V was clipped by 2 bases and J by 1 base, with 8 bases between them. Authors' methods: Amplification with reference gene primers provided the estimates of nucleated cell counts. TCRdb's copy holds only in-frame clones and misses some; the assay was immunoSEQ multiplex PCR. Clonal size and the V and J genes are those of that table, whereas D and trimming came from the DNA. The sample has roughly 500,000 clones; roughly nine tenths are singletons.

V and J are TRBV2 and TRBJ1-1, with D maybe TRBD1 (6 bases). The TCR sequence derives from an older woman who had recovered from COVID-19. Source material: PBMCs or T cells enriched from blood (not recorded which). In nucleotides, the CDR3 is TGTGCCAGCAGTGAACAGGGACAGAACACTGAAGCTTTCTTT. Translating it yields CASSEQGQNTEAFF.